Below are 26 T cell receptor beta chains sequenced from a single sample in a study of Ad26.COV2.S vaccination and SARS-CoV-2 variants. Treatment of the sample: over 15 received Ad26.COV2.S at low or high dose, single or two shots; 5 received placebo; per-sample allocation not given. Vaccine and placebo recipients were sampled on day 63 after the first injection. The protocol was immunoSEQ multiplex PCR, while the TCRdb copy is restricted to in-frame clones and leaves out a portion. The top ten clones hold 1.7% of a sample with about half a million clones, 80% to 90% of them seen once. Specimen: peripheral blood, collected in a trial of Ad26.COV2.S vaccine versus placebo. The receptors stem from a person between 18 and 59 years old who received the Ad26.COV2.S COVID-19 vaccine or a placebo.

The chain employs TRBV28 and TRBJ1-2; TRBD1 matches at 11 bases. Germline lookup yields CDR1 MDHEN and CDR2 SYDVKM. The CDR3 has 15 amino acids. Losses at the gene ends were 5 bases for V and 4 bases for J; bases not matched to a gene: 6. CDR3 loop: CASSPGQGVPYGYTF. DNA of the CDR3: TGTGCCAGCAGTCCGGGACAGGGGGTTCCCTATGGCTACACCTTC.

J is TRBJ1-5 and V is TRBV2, with 9 bases identical to TRBD1. Germline loops: CDR1 SNHLY, CDR2 FYNNEI. V was pared by 6 bases and J by 5 bases, with 8 bases of the junction left unmatched. The CDR3 contains 15 residues. In DNA form, the CDR3 reads TGTGCCAGCAGGGGCCTCCGGGACAGGGATCAGCCCCAGCATTTT. Protein product: CASRGLRDRDQPQHF. Complete variable domain (other parts from reference TRBV2 and TRBJ1-5): EPEVTQTPSHQVTQMGQEVILRCVPISNHLYFYWYRQILGQKVEFLVSFYNNEISEKSEIFDDQFSVERPDGSNFTLKIRSTKLEDSAMYFCASRGLRDRDQPQHFGDGTRLSIL.

V is TRBV19 and J is TRBJ2-3; the D gene could be TRBD1 or TRBD2 (5 bases each). The germline V gene encodes CDR1 LNHDA and CDR2 SQIVND (reference sequence). The CDR3 runs to 14 residues. V dropped 0 bases and J dropped 4 bases, with 8 bases sitting between them. The CDR3 DNA reads as TGTGCCAGTAGTATAGACGGGACCTCAGATACGCAGTATTTT. Amino acids: CASSIDGTSDTQYF.

This CDR3 reads CASSAGTGMLSSYEQYF. CDR3 DNA sequence: TGTGCCAGCAGCGCAGGGACAGGGATGTTAAGCTCCTACGAGCAGTACTTC. The V and J genes are TRBV9 and TRBJ2-7; 9 nucleotides agree with TRBD1. Germline trimming cut 3 bases from V and 0 bases from J; bases unmatched to any gene: 10. The germline CDR1 and CDR2 sequences are SGDLS and YYNGEE. This CDR3 spans 17 amino acids.

This chain joins TRBV2 and TRBJ2-3, with D maybe TRBD1 (5 bases). Trimming pared 7 bases from V and 0 bases from J, leaving 11 bases between. This CDR3 has 14 residues. Germline lookup yields CDR1 SNHLY and CDR2 FYNNEI. Written as DNA, the CDR3 is TGTGCCAGCACCGCAGGGTCTAGCACAGATACGCAGTATTTT. Its translation: CASTAGSSTDTQYF.

The chain links TRBV19 to TRBJ1-5; D not resolved. The CDR3 extends over 14 amino acids. Trimming pared 5 bases from V and 0 bases from J, leaving 8 bases between. Germline CDR1 and CDR2: LNHDA and SQIVND (reference sequence). The CDR3 nucleotides are TGTGCCAGTAGTGTGACTCATAGCAATCAGCCCCAGCATTTT. As protein: CASSVTHSNQPQHF.

As for this clone: Other DNA sequences from this sample encode an identical CDR3 as well. The chain employs TRBV5-4 and TRBJ2-5, with 8 positions matching TRBD1. Germline CDR1 is SGHNT and CDR2 is YYREEE (reference sequence). The CDR3 has 14 amino acids. Trimming took 1 base from V and 5 from J; bases not matched to a gene: 4. The CDR3 coding sequence is TGTGCCAGCAGCTTGCAGGGGGCGGGGGAGACCCAGTACTTC. Amino acid sequence: CASSLQGAGETQYF.

CDR3 DNA sequence: TGTGCCAGCACCGCATACAATGAGCAGTTCTTC. Protein product: CASTAYNEQFF. The V and J genes are TRBV2 and TRBJ2-1; D not resolved. Germline assignment: CDR1 SNHLY and CDR2 FYNNEI. CDR3 size: 11 residues. V lost 7 bases and J 4 bases, leaving 5 bases between the germline ends.

The rearrangement uses TRBV30 and TRBJ1-6; D not resolved. Trimming stripped 0 bases from V and 2 bases from J, with 11 bases between. Germline V CDR1 and CDR2: GTSNPN, SVGIG (reference sequence). This CDR3 is built from 16 residues. CDR3 protein: CAWSVRLTAYNSPLHF. CDR3 DNA sequence: TGTGCCTGGAGTGTACGGTTGACCGCCTATAATTCACCCCTCCACTTT.

This clone has more than one count but fewer than ten. The chain employs TRBV19 and TRBJ2-7; D may be TRBD1 (6 bases). The length of the CDR3 is 14 residues. Germline CDR1 LNHDA, CDR2 SQIVND (reference sequence). V lost 6 bases to trimming and J lost 0 bases, with 12 bases between them. The CDR3 DNA reads TGTGCCAGTAGCCGGACAGTAGGCTCCTACGAGCAGTACTTC. Translating gives CASSRTVGSYEQYF.

This chain joins TRBV19 and TRBJ1-1; D gene unclear. Germline V gene sequence: CDR1 LNHDA, CDR2 SQIVND (reference sequence). The CDR3 is 12 amino acids. V was cut by 3 bases and J by 11 bases, with 13 bases left in between. CDR3 region: CASSINRVTAFF. The CDR3 DNA sequence: TGTGCCAGTAGTATCAACCGGGTGACGGCTTTCTTT.

V usage is TRBV13 and J usage is TRBJ2-3; the match to TRBD2 covers 11 bases. The trim removed 5 bases at V and 4 bases at J, leaving 5 bases unmatched. This CDR3 is built from 15 residues. Germline loops: CDR1 PRHDT, CDR2 FYEKMQ (reference sequence). CDR3 sequence (DNA): TGTGCCAGCAGCACTAGCGGGGGCTTGGCAGATACGCAGTATTTT. Translated, it gives CASSTSGGLADTQYF.

V usage is TRBV19 and J usage is TRBJ2-3; 10 positions match TRBD2. CDR1 is LNHDA, CDR2 SQIVND, per germline (reference sequence). This CDR3 has 16 residues. The V and J ends lost 4 bases and 2 bases, in that order; junction bases with no gene match: 6. This CDR3 reads CASSTIAGGNTDTQYF. In nucleotides, the CDR3 is TGTGCCAGTAGTACCATAGCGGGAGGTAACACAGATACGCAGTATTTT.

The V call is TRBV7-8, the J call TRBJ1-4; D possibly corresponds to TRBD1 (5 bases). CDR1 and CDR2 (germline): SGHVS, FQNEAQ. Trimming removed 1 base from V and 8 bases from J, with 11 bases in between. This CDR3 spans 14 amino acids. The CDR3 sequence: CASSLDWGREKLFF. The DNA of the CDR3 is TGTGCCAGCAGCTTAGATTGGGGGAGGGAAAAACTGTTTTTT.

In its sample, this clone was seen once. V usage is TRBV10-3 and J usage is TRBJ1-4; maybe TRBD1 (6 bases). V gave up 5 bases and J gave up 4 bases, with 14 bases separating them. The CDR3 has 15 amino acids. Germline V gives CDR1 ENHRY, CDR2 SYGVKD. The CDR3 sequence is CAISPGEGYNEKLFF. The DNA of the CDR3 is TGTGCCATCAGTCCAGGGGAGGGCTATAATGAAAAACTGTTTTTT.

This clone showed up just once. The V call is TRBV3-1 (or the pseudogene TRBV3-2), the J call TRBJ2-3; 10 bases agree with TRBD1. CDR1 is LGHDT, CDR2 YNNKEL, per germline (reference sequence). This CDR3 has 17 residues. Trimming at V came to 4 bases and at J to 7 bases, leaving 14 bases not matched to a gene. CDR3 loop: CASSPPIGTGDRHTQYF. CDR3 DNA sequence: TGTGCCAGCAGCCCACCAATCGGGACAGGGGACAGGCATACGCAGTATTTT.

The chain joins TRBV9 to TRBJ2-7, with 7 bases lining up with TRBD1. The CDR3 length is 14 residues. Losses at the gene ends were 4 bases for V and 5 bases for J; bases not matched to a gene: 9. Germline assignment: CDR1 SGDLS and CDR2 YYNGEE. For the CDR3, the DNA is TGTGCCAGCAGCTTTACCGGGACAGCGCACGAGCAGTACTTC. As protein: CASSFTGTAHEQYF.

The chain has TRBV27 and TRBJ2-7; 7 positions match TRBD1. The CDR3 is 14 residues long. Per germline, CDR1 MNHEY and CDR2 SMNVEV (reference sequence). V shed 7 bases, J shed 0 bases, and the junction held 6 bases outside the gene matches. DNA of the CDR3: TGTGCCAGCAAAAACAGGGGTACCTCCTACGAGCAGTACTTC. Translation gives CASKNRGTSYEQYF.

The chain combines TRBV6-5 with TRBJ2-7; D is perhaps TRBD1 or TRBD2 (7 bases each). Germline V CDR1 and CDR2: MNHEY, SVGAGI. With 8 bases removed from V and 3 bases from J, the gap between germline ends came to 20 bases. The CDR3 is made up of 15 amino acids. CDR3 nucleotide sequence: TGTGCCAGCTCACCCAGGGGGGAGGGCCGCTACGAGCAGTACTTC. Translated: CASSPRGEGRYEQYF.

The V call is TRBV6-5, the J call TRBJ1-5, with 8 bases fitting TRBD1. The CDR3 sequence is 14 residues long. Germline values: CDR1 MNHEY, CDR2 SVGAGI. V shed 5 bases, J shed 3 bases, and the junction held 3 bases outside the gene matches. CDR3: CASSLRGHNQPQHF. CDR3 DNA sequence: TGTGCCAGCAGTCTCAGGGGGCACAATCAGCCCCAGCATTTT.

This sequence joins TRBV5-6 and TRBJ2-7; no firm D call. Trimming left V 3 bases short and J 2 bases short, with 9 bases between. This CDR3 comprises 13 residues. The germline V gene encodes CDR1 SGHDT and CDR2 YYEEEE. The chain's CDR3 is CASSSKQTYEQYF. CDR3 nucleotide sequence: TGTGCCAGCAGCTCAAAACAGACCTACGAGCAGTACTTC.

This chain links TRBV13 with TRBJ2-3; D gene uncertain. Trimming removed 5 bases from V and 3 bases from J, with 9 bases in between. CDR1 PRHDT and CDR2 FYEKMQ come from the germline V gene (reference sequence). The CDR3 is 13 amino acids. DNA for the CDR3: TGTGCCAGCAGCCTTGGTCGGACAGATACGCAGTATTTT. Residues: CASSLGRTDTQYF. Complete variable domain (other parts from reference TRBV13 and TRBJ2-3): AAGVIQSPRHLIKEKRETATLKCYPIPRHDTVYWYQQGPGQDPQFLISFYEKMQSDKGSIPDRFSAQQFSDYHSELNMSSLELGDSALYFCASSLGRTDTQYFGPGTRLTVL.

V and J are TRBV11-2 and TRBJ2-2; D remains unclear. CDR3 length: 14 residues. Germline CDR1 is SGHAT and CDR2 is FQNNGV. V gave up 5 bases and J gave up 7 bases, with 14 bases separating them. The CDR3 region is CASSEDIAVGELFF. CDR3 nucleotide sequence: TGTGCCAGCAGCGAAGACATAGCCGTCGGGGAGCTGTTTTTT.

This clone was counted once. The V gene is TRBV2, the J gene TRBJ2-1, with a tentative D call TRBD2 (6 bases). Germline values: CDR1 SNHLY, CDR2 FYNNEI. Trimming stripped 4 bases from V and 8 bases from J, with 24 bases between. The CDR3 has 17 amino acids. In DNA form, the CDR3 reads TGTGCCAGCAGTGCAAGTAAGGGTAGACTAGATTTGCATGAGCAGTTCTTC. Amino acid sequence: CASSASKGRLDLHEQFF.

CDR3 sequence (DNA): TGTGCCAGCAGAAGGGGAGACAGGGGGCTAGCGGCCTACAATGAGCAGTTCTTC. It specifies CASRRGDRGLAAYNEQFF. The chain combines TRBV27 with TRBJ2-1; TRBD1 aligns across 10 bases. The ends lost 6 bases at V and 2 bases at J; junction bases unmatched: 13. Germline CDR1 reads MNHEY; CDR2 reads SMNVEV (reference sequence). The CDR3 is made up of 18 amino acids.

The V and J genes are TRBV29-1 and TRBJ1-1; 8 bases are shared with TRBD1. Trimming at V came to 4 bases and at J to 8 bases, leaving 12 bases not matched to a gene. The CDR3 contains 14 residues. Germline-derived CDR1 and CDR2 are SQVTM and ANQGSEA. The CDR3 here is CSVANLDRVKEAFF. DNA for the CDR3: TGCAGCGTTGCCAACCTGGACAGGGTTAAAGAAGCTTTCTTT.